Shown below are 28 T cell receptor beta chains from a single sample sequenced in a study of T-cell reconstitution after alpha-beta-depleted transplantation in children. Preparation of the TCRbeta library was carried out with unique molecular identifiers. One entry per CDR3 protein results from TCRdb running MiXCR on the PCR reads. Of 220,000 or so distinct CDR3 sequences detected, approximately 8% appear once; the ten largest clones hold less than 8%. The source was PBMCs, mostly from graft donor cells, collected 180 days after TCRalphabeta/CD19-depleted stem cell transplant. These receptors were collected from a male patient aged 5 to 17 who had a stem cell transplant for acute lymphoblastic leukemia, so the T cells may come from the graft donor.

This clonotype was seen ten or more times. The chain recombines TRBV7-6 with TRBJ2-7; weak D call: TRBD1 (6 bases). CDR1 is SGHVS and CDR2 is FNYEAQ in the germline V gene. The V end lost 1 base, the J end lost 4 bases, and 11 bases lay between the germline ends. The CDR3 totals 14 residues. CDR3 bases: TGTGCCAGCAGCTTAGGCGAAGGGGGATACGAGCAGTACTTC. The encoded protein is CASSLGEGGYEQYF.

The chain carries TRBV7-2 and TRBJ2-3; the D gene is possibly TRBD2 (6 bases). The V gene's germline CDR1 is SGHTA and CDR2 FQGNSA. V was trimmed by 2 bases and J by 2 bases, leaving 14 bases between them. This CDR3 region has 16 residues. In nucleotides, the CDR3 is TGTGCCAGCAGCTTACGATCCCGGGGGAACACAGATACGCAGTATTTT. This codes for CASSLRSRGNTDTQYF.

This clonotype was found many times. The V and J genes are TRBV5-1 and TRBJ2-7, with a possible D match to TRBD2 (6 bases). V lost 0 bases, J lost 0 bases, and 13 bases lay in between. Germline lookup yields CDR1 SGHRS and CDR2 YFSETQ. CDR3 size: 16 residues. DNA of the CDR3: TGCGCCAGCAGCTTGGTAGGCGGGGTTAGCTCCTACGAGCAGTACTTC. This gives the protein CASSLVGGVSSYEQYF.

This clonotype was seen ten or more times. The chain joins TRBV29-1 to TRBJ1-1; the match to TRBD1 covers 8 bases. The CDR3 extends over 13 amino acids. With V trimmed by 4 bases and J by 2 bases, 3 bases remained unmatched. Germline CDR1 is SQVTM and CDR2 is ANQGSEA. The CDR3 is CSVGTGSNTEAFF. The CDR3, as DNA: TGCAGCGTTGGGACAGGGAGTAACACTGAAGCTTTCTTT.

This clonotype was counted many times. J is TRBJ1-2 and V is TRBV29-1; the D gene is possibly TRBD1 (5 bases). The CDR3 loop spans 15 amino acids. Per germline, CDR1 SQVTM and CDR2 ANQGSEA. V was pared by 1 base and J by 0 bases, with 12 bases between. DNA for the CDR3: TGCAGCGTTGAAGGTACAGGCGAAGCTAACTATGGCTACACCTTC. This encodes CSVEGTGEANYGYTF.

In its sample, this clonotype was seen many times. For the CDR3, the DNA is TGTGCCAGCAGTCAGGCTAGCTCTGGAAACACCATATATTTT. Encoded protein: CASSQASSGNTIYF. The V call is TRBV12-3 or TRBV12-4, the J call TRBJ1-3, with D hard to call. V was clipped by 5 bases and J by 0 bases, with 8 bases between them. This CDR3 is built from 14 residues.

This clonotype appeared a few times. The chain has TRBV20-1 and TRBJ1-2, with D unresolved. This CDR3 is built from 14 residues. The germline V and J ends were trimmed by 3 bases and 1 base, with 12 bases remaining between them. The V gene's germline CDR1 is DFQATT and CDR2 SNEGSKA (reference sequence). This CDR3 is CSASRPGINYGYTF. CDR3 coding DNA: TGCAGTGCTAGTCGTCCAGGAATTAACTATGGCTACACCTTC.

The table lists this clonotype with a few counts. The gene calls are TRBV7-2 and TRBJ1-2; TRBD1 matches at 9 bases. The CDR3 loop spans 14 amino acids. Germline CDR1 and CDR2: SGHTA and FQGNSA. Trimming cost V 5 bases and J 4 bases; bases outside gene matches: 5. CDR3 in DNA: TGTGCCAGCAGCGGGGACAGGGCTTTCTATGGCTACACCTTC. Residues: CASSGDRAFYGYTF.

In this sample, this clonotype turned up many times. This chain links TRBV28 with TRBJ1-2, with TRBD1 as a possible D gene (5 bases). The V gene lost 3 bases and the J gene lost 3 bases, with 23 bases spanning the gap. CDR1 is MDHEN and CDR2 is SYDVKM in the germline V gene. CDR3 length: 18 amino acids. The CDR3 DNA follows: TGTGCCAGCAGTTTGATACCCCCTGGGGGTGGCGGGGACTATGGCTACACCTTC. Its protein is CASSLIPPGGGGDYGYTF.

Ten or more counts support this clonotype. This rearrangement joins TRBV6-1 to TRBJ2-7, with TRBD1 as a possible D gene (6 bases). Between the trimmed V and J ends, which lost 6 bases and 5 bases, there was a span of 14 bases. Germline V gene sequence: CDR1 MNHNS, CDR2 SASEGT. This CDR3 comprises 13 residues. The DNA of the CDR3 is TGTGCCAGCAGCCTCGCAGGGGCAGACGAGCAGTACTTC. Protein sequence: CASSLAGADEQYF.

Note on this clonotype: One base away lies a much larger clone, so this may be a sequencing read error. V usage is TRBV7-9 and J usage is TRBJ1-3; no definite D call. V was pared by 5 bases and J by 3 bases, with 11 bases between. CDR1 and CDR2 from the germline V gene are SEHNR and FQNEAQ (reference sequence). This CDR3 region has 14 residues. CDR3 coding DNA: TGTGCCAGCAGCGTCATCACGGTTGGAAACACCATATATTTT. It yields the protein CASSVITVGNTIYF.

This chain's CDR3 is CASRPRQGAPPRYGYTF. The CDR3 bases are TGTGCCAGCAGACCCCGACAGGGGGCCCCTCCTCGCTATGGCTACACCTTC. The V gene is TRBV6-1, the J gene TRBJ1-2; 10 bases match TRBD1. The CDR3 contains 17 residues. Germline trimming cut 6 bases from V and 4 bases from J; bases unmatched to any gene: 14. CDR1 is MNHNS, CDR2 SASEGT, per germline.

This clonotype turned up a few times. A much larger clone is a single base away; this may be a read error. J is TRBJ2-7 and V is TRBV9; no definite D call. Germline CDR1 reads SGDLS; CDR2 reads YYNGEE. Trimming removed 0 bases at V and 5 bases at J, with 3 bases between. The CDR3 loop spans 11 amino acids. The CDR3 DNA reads TGTGCCAGCAGCGTAGGGGACGAGCAGTACTTC. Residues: CASSVGDEQYF.

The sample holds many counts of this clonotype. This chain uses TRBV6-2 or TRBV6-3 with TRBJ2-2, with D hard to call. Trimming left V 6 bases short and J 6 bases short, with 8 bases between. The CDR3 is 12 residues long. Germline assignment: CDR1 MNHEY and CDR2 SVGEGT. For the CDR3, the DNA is TGTGCCAGCAGCCCTTTCCCCGGGGAGCTGTTTTTT. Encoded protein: CASSPFPGELFF.

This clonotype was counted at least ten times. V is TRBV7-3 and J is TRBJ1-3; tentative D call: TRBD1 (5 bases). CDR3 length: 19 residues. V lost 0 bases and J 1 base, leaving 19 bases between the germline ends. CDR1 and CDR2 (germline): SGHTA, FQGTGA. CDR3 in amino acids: CASSLTSNLRALSGNTIYF. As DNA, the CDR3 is TGTGCCAGCAGCTTAACGTCAAACCTCAGGGCCCTTTCTGGAAACACCATATATTTT.

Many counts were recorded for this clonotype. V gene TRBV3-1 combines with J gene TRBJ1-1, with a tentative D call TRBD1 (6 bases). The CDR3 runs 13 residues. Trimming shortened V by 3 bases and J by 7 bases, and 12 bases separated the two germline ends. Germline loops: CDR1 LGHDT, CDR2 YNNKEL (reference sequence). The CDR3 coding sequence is TGTGCCAGCAGCCACCTAGGGGGTTTTGAAGCTTTCTTT. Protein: CASSHLGGFEAFF.

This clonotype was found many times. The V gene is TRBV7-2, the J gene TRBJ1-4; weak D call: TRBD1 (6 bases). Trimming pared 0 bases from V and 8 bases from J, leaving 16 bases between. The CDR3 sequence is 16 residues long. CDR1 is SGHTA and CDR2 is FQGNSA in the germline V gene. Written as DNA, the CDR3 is TGTGCCAGCAGCTTAGCAATTGCAGGGACATGGGAAAAACTGTTTTTT. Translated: CASSLAIAGTWEKLFF.

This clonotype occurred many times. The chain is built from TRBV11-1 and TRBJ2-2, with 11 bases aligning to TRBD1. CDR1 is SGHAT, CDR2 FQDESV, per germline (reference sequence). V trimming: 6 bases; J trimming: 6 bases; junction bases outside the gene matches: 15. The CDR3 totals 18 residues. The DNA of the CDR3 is TGTGCCAGCAGATGGACAGGGGGCGTTTCTATCCGATCCGGGGAGCTGTTTTTT. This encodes CASRWTGGVSIRSGELFF. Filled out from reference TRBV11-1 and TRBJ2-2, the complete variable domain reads EAEVAQSPRYKITEKSQAVAFWCDPISGHATLYWYRQILGQGPELLVQFQDESVVDDSQLPKDRFSAERLKGVDSTLKIQPAELGDSAMYLCASRWTGGVSIRSGELFFGEGSRLTVL.

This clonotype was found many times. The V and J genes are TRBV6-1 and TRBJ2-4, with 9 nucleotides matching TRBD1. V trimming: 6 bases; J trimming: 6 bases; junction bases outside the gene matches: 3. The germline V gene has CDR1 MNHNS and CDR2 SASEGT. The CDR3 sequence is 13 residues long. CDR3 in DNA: TGTGCCAGCAGCTTGACAGGGGGAAACATTCAGTACTTC. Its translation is CASSLTGGNIQYF.

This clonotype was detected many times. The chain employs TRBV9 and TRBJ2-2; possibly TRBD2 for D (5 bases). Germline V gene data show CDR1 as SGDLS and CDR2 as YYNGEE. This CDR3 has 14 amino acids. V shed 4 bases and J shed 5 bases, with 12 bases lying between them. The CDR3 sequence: CASSRSGVTGELFF. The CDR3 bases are TGTGCCAGCAGCAGAAGCGGAGTGACCGGGGAGCTGTTTTTT.

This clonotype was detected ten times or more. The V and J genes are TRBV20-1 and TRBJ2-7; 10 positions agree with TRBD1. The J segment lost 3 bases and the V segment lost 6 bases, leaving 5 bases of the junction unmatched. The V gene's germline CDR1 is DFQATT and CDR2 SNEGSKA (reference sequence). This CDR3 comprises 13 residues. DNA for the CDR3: TGCAGTGCCACCGACAGGGGGCGCTACGAGCAGTACTTC. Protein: CSATDRGRYEQYF.

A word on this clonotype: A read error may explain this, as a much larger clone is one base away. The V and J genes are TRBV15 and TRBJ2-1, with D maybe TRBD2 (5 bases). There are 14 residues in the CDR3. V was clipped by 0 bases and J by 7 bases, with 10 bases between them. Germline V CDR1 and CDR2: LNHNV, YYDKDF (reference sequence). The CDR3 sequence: CATSRDRQRNEQFF. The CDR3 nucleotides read TGTGCCACCAGCAGAGATCGGCAGCGGAATGAGCAGTTCTTC.

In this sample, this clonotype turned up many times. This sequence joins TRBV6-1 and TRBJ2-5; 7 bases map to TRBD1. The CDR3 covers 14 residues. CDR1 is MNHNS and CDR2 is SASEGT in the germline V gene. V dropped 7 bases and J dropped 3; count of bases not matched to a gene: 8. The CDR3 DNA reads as TGTGCCAGCAATGACAGGGTGGGAGAAGAGACCCAGTACTTC. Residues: CASNDRVGEETQYF.

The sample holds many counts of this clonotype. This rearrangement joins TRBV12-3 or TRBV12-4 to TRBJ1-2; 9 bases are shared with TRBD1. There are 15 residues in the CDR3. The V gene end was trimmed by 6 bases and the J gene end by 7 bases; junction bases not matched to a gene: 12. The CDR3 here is CASSTTPRTGVGYTF. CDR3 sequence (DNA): TGTGCCAGCAGCACCACTCCGCGGACAGGGGTTGGCTACACCTTC.

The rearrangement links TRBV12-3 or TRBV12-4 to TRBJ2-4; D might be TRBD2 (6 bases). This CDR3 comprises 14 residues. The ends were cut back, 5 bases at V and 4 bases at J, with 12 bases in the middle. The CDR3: CASSPGTYKNIQYF. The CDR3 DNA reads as TGTGCCAGCAGTCCCGGGACTTATAAAAACATTCAGTACTTC.

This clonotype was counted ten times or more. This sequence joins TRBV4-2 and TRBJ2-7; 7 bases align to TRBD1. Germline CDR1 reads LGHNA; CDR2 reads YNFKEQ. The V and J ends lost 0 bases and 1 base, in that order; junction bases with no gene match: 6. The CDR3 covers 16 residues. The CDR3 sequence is CASSQDLPGGSYEQYF. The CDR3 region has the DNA TGTGCCAGCAGCCAAGATCTGCCAGGGGGTTCCTACGAGCAGTACTTC.

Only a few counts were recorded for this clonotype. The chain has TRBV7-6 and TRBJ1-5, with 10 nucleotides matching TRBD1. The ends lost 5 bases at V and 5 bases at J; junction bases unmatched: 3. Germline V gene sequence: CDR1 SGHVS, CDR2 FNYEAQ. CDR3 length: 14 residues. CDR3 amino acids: CASSPGTGDQPQHF. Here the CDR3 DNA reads TGTGCCAGCAGCCCCGGGACAGGGGATCAGCCCCAGCATTTT.

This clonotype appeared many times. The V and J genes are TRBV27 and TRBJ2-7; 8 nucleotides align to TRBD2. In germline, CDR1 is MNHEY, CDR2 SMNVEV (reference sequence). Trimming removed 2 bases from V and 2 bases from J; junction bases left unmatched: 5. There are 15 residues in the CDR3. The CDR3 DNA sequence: TGTGCCAGCAGTTTAAGTAGGCGGGGGGCCTACGAGCAGTACTTC. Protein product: CASSLSRRGAYEQYF.